The 32 T cell receptor beta chains listed next were all sequenced from one sample in a study of control samples from healthy donors and cancer patients. Repertoires were generated with immunoSEQ multiplex PCR, while TCRdb's copy carries only in-frame clones and drops some. This table holds 75,000 to 100,000 clones, approximately 89% found once. Sample: blood. The receptors derive from a middle-aged man in good health.

The V gene is TRBV4-1, the J gene TRBJ1-2; TRBD1 might be the D (5 bases). Trimming took off 3 bases at V and 1 base at J, with 18 bases between the two ends. CDR1 and CDR2 (germline): MGHRA, YSYEKL. The CDR3 is 17 residues long. DNA of the CDR3: TGCGCCAGCAGCCAGGAATCCTCGGGACGGTATAACTATGGCTACACCTTC. Translating it yields CASSQESSGRYNYGYTF.

The gene calls are TRBV30 and TRBJ1-1, with 7 positions matching TRBD1. The CDR3 contains 12 residues. V trimming: 4 bases; J trimming: 5 bases; junction bases outside the gene matches: 4. From germline, CDR1 is GTSNPN and CDR2 SVGIG (reference sequence). CDR3 amino acids: CAWIRGMTEAFF. The CDR3 DNA is TGTGCCTGGATCAGGGGGATGACTGAAGCTTTCTTT.

The rearrangement links TRBV10-3 to TRBJ1-2, with 9 bases that match TRBD1. Per the germline V gene, CDR1 is ENHRY and CDR2 is SYGVKD. Germline trimming cut 2 bases from V and 2 bases from J; bases unmatched to any gene: 3. This CDR3 has 15 amino acids. The CDR3 DNA follows: TGTGCCATCAGTGAGACAGGGGGCTTGAACTATGGCTACACCTTC. The encoded protein is CAISETGGLNYGYTF.

The CDR3 loop reads CASSGSHSRLTYGYTF. CDR3 coding DNA: TGTGCCAGCAGCGGCTCCCACAGCCGCTTAACCTATGGCTACACCTTC. The genes are TRBV9 and TRBJ1-2; D ambiguous. The CDR3 runs 16 residues. Germline V gives CDR1 SGDLS, CDR2 YYNGEE. Trimming stripped 3 bases from V and 4 bases from J, with 19 bases between.

V usage is TRBV2 and J usage is TRBJ2-1; D might be TRBD2 (5 bases). The CDR3 is 16 residues long. Germline V CDR1 and CDR2: SNHLY, FYNNEI. Trimming left V 2 bases short and J 2 bases short, with 13 bases between. The CDR3 coding sequence is TGTGCCAGCAGTGAATGGGCGGGCCGCACCTACAATGAGCAGTTCTTC. Translating it yields CASSEWAGRTYNEQFF.

The V call is TRBV9, the J call TRBJ2-3, with 10 bases matching TRBD2. V was clipped by 4 bases and J by 1 base; unmatched bases: 9. Germline V gene sequence: CDR1 SGDLS, CDR2 YYNGEE. This CDR3 comprises 17 residues. The CDR3: CASSRDGLAGGTDTQYF. The CDR3 region has the DNA TGTGCCAGCAGCCGGGACGGGCTAGCGGGGGGCACAGATACGCAGTATTTT.

This clone was seen once. This sample includes further DNA sequences coding for the same CDR3. The chain couples TRBV11-3 to TRBJ2-6; the D gene is possibly TRBD2 (6 bases). Germline lookup yields CDR1 SGHNT and CDR2 YENEEA. The CDR3 is made up of 15 amino acids. With 1 base removed from V and 2 bases from J, the gap between germline ends came to 6 bases. The chain's CDR3 is CASSLGGAGANVLTF. For the CDR3, the DNA is TGTGCCAGCAGCTTAGGCGGGGCTGGGGCCAACGTCCTGACTTTC.

This clone has a single count. This chain joins TRBV11-3 and TRBJ2-1; D is ambiguous. This CDR3 comprises 13 residues. The V gene's germline CDR1 is SGHNT and CDR2 YENEEA. With 5 bases removed from V and 0 bases from J, the gap between germline ends came to 5 bases. CDR3 sequence: CASSLSSYNEQFF. The CDR3 DNA is TGTGCCAGCAGCCTCTCCTCCTACAATGAGCAGTTCTTC.

The gene calls are TRBV2 and TRBJ1-5, with 8 bases that match TRBD1. The V and J ends lost 6 bases and 8 bases, in that order; junction bases with no gene match: 6. This CDR3 region has 13 residues. Germline V lookup: CDR1 SNHLY, CDR2 FYNNEI. The CDR3 nucleotides read TGTGCCAGCAGCCGGACAGGGCTCGAGCCCCAGCATTTT. It translates to CASSRTGLEPQHF. Based on the CDR3 plus reference TRBV2 and TRBJ1-5, the full variable domain is EPEVTQTPSHQVTQMGQEVILRCVPISNHLYFYWYRQILGQKVEFLVSFYNNEISEKSEIFDDQFSVERPDGSNFTLKIRSTKLEDSAMYFCASSRTGLEPQHFGDGTRLSIL.

The chain has TRBV19 and TRBJ1-1; D is uncertain. The germline V gene encodes CDR1 LNHDA and CDR2 SQIVND (reference sequence). The CDR3 is 12 amino acids. V was clipped by 7 bases and J by 4 bases, with 10 bases between them. CDR3 sequence (DNA): TGTGCCAGTAACCAAAGACCCACTGAAGCTTTCTTT. This codes for CASNQRPTEAFF. Drawing the rest from reference TRBV19 and TRBJ1-1, the complete variable domain is DGGITQSPKYLFRKEGQNVTLSCEQNLNHDAMYWYRQDPGQGLRLIYYSQIVNDFQKGDIAEGYSVSREKKESFPLTVTSAQKNPTAFYLCASNQRPTEAFFGQGTRLTVV.

The chain has TRBV5-8 and TRBJ2-1; D might be TRBD2 (6 bases). The CDR3 spans 13 residues. Germline CDR1 SGHTS, CDR2 YDEGEE. V lost 4 bases and J 6 bases, leaving 11 bases between the germline ends. For the CDR3, the DNA is TGTGCCAGCAGCCGGACTATCCTCAATGAGCAGTTCTTC. Its translation is CASSRTILNEQFF.

The chain combines TRBV3-1 (or the pseudogene TRBV3-2) with TRBJ2-1, with 9 bases matching TRBD2. Germline V lookup: CDR1 LGHDT, CDR2 YNNKEL (reference sequence). This CDR3 region has 14 residues. J gave up 12 bases and V 0 bases, and 6 bases lay outside the gene matches. This chain's CDR3 is CASSQDLAGQGQFF. The DNA for the CDR3 is TGTGCCAGCAGCCAAGACCTAGCGGGGCAAGGGCAGTTCTTC.

This sequence joins TRBV4-1 and TRBJ2-5; perhaps TRBD1 as D (6 bases). The CDR3 is made up of 16 amino acids. Germline V gene data show CDR1 as MGHRA and CDR2 as YSYEKL. The V gene lost 0 bases and the J gene lost 5 bases, with 16 bases spanning the gap. In DNA, the CDR3 is TGCGCCAGCAGCCAAGATGTCAGGGGCACGGAGGAGACCCAGTACTTC. Its translation is CASSQDVRGTEETQYF.

This chain joins TRBV6-4 and TRBJ1-2; the D gene is possibly TRBD1 (5 bases). This CDR3 has 14 residues. The V end lost 0 bases, the J end lost 6 bases, and 11 bases lay between the germline ends. The V gene's germline CDR1 is MRHNA and CDR2 SNTAGT. In nucleotides, the CDR3 is TGTGCCAGCAGTGACTCGTGGGGGGGGAATGGCTACACCTTC. Protein: CASSDSWGGNGYTF.

This chain joins TRBV19 and TRBJ1-4; tentative D call: TRBD1 (6 bases). CDR3 length equals 15 residues. V lost 4 bases and J 5 bases, leaving 14 bases between the germline ends. Germline lookup yields CDR1 LNHDA and CDR2 SQIVND (reference sequence). The DNA for the CDR3 is TGTGCCAGTAGTAATCAACAGGGAGTAAATGAAAAACTGTTTTTT. Its protein product is CASSNQQGVNEKLFF. The full variable domain, in which reference TRBV19 and TRBJ1-4 provide the parts outside the CDR3, is DGGITQSPKYLFRKEGQNVTLSCEQNLNHDAMYWYRQDPGQGLRLIYYSQIVNDFQKGDIAEGYSVSREKKESFPLTVTSAQKNPTAFYLCASSNQQGVNEKLFFGSGTQLSVL.

This clone appeared once. The rearrangement uses TRBV11-2 and TRBJ1-1; maybe TRBD1 (6 bases). Germline CDR1 SGHAT, CDR2 FQNNGV. This CDR3 comprises 14 residues. Trimming removed 5 bases at V and 5 bases at J, with 15 bases between. As DNA, the CDR3 is TGTGCCAGCAGCCTCGGGAGGGGGAAGACTGAAGCTTTCTTT. Its protein product is CASSLGRGKTEAFF.

The rearrangement links TRBV5-1 to TRBJ2-7; unclear D gene. There are 14 residues in the CDR3. Looked up from germline, CDR1 is SGHRS and CDR2 is YFSETQ. V lost 4 bases and J 0 bases, leaving 11 bases between the germline ends. The CDR3 is CASSAADFSYEQYF. The DNA of the CDR3 is TGCGCCAGCAGCGCCGCAGATTTCTCCTACGAGCAGTACTTC.

The chain uses TRBV5-1 and TRBJ2-2, with 8 nucleotides matching TRBD1. Germline-derived CDR1 and CDR2 are SGHRS and YFSETQ. This CDR3 has 16 residues. V shed 4 bases, J shed 0 bases, and the junction held 5 bases outside the gene matches. The CDR3 DNA is TGCGCCAGCAGCAGGGGACAGGCCGCGAACACCGGGGAGCTGTTTTTT. As protein: CASSRGQAANTGELFF.

The J gene is TRBJ2-1, the V gene TRBV15, with 7 bases that match TRBD1. Germline V gene sequence: CDR1 LNHNV, CDR2 YYDKDF (reference sequence). CDR3 length: 13 residues. J was trimmed by 7 bases and V by 1 base; bases with no gene match: 1. CDR3 amino acids: CATSRATGNEQFF. The CDR3 DNA sequence: TGTGCCACCAGCAGAGCGACAGGGAATGAGCAGTTCTTC. Based on the CDR3 plus reference TRBV15 and TRBJ2-1, the full variable domain is DAMVIQNPRYQVTQFGKPVTLSCSQTLNHNVMYWYQQKSSQAPKLLFHYYDKDFNNEADTPDNFQSRRPNTSFCFLDIRSPGLGDTAMYLCATSRATGNEQFFGPGTRLTVL.

The rearrangement joins TRBV27 to TRBJ1-5; possible D gene TRBD1, 5 bases. The ends were cut back, 7 bases at V and 3 bases at J, with 13 bases in the middle. Germline V gives CDR1 MNHEY, CDR2 SMNVEV (reference sequence). There are 14 residues in the CDR3. The CDR3 is CASKFGGTNQPQHF. CDR3 bases: TGTGCCAGCAAATTCGGGGGTACCAATCAGCCCCAGCATTTT.

The chain carries TRBV28 and TRBJ1-1; 9 nucleotides align to TRBD1. J was trimmed by 4 bases and V by 3 bases; bases with no gene match: 3. CDR1 is MDHEN and CDR2 is SYDVKM in the germline V gene. The CDR3 is 14 residues long. CDR3 DNA sequence: TGTGCCAGCAGTTTGCCGACAGGGGGCACTGAAGCTTTCTTT. The encoded protein is CASSLPTGGTEAFF.

V gene TRBV10-3 combines with J gene TRBJ1-2; TRBD1 aligns across 8 bases. The V gene's germline CDR1 is ENHRY and CDR2 SYGVKD. The CDR3 contains 12 residues. The junction had 9 bases not matched to a gene; V was cut back by 10 bases and J by 8 bases. CDR3 DNA sequence: TGTGCCACCGGACAGGGCCCTGGGGGCTACACCTTC. The encoded protein is CATGQGPGGYTF.

The chain recombines TRBV5-6 with TRBJ1-2; D not certain. Germline loops: CDR1 SGHDT, CDR2 YYEEEE. The CDR3 sequence is 14 residues long. V was clipped by 4 bases and J by 2 bases, with 12 bases between them. The CDR3 spells CASSLTGLNYGYTF. The CDR3 region has the DNA TGTGCCAGCAGCCTTACCGGGTTGAACTATGGCTACACCTTC.

V gene TRBV2 combines with J gene TRBJ1-6; D gene unclear. There are 15 residues in the CDR3. Trimming cost V 2 bases and J 8 bases, with 13 bases left between them. Germline V gene lookup returns CDR1 SNHLY and CDR2 FYNNEI. The CDR3 loop reads CASSERVGIYSPLHF. CDR3 DNA sequence: TGTGCCAGCAGTGAAAGGGTAGGGATCTATTCACCCCTCCACTTT.

This clone was seen just once. CDR3 amino acids: CASSLLGRTDTGELFF. The CDR3 DNA reads as TGTGCCAGCAGCTTGTTGGGCAGGACGGACACCGGGGAGCTGTTTTTT. The genes are TRBV5-6 and TRBJ2-2, with no clear D. V was trimmed by 1 base and J by 3 bases, leaving 13 bases between them. The CDR3 contains 16 residues. Germline values: CDR1 SGHDT, CDR2 YYEEEE. Combining the CDR3 with reference TRBV5-6 and TRBJ2-2 gives the whole variable domain DAGVTQSPTHLIKTRGQQVTLRCSPKSGHDTVSWYQQALGQGPQFIFQYYEEEERQRGNFPDRFSGHQFPNYSSELNVNALLLGDSALYLCASSLLGRTDTGELFFGEGSRLTVL.

For this clone: This sample also contains other DNA sequences that code for the same CDR3. The chain has TRBV5-1 and TRBJ2-1, with D perhaps TRBD2 (6 bases). Between the trimmed V and J ends, which lost 3 bases and 0 bases, there was a span of 10 bases. The CDR3 spans 15 residues. Germline values: CDR1 SGHRS, CDR2 YFSETQ. The CDR3 is CASSSEGASYNEQFF. In DNA, the CDR3 is TGCGCCAGCAGCTCGGAGGGAGCCTCCTACAATGAGCAGTTCTTC.

This chain uses TRBV5-1 with TRBJ1-1; no definite D call. The V gene lost 0 bases and the J gene lost 2 bases, with 17 bases spanning the gap. Looked up from germline, CDR1 is SGHRS and CDR2 is YFSETQ. CDR3 length: 17 amino acids. The CDR3 DNA is TGCGCCAGCAGCTTGGCTCCCGGGAGACATGATAACACTGAAGCTTTCTTT. The encoded protein is CASSLAPGRHDNTEAFF.

The rearrangement joins TRBV6-1 to TRBJ1-2; no firm D call. CDR1 is MNHNS, CDR2 SASEGT, per germline. Trimming took off 2 bases at V and 4 bases at J, with 11 bases between the two ends. The CDR3 is made up of 14 amino acids. CDR3 sequence (DNA): TGTGCCAGCAGTGAAAGGCGGCGGGGCTATGGCTACACCTTC. The encoded protein is CASSERRRGYGYTF.

The chain is built from TRBV7-6 and TRBJ2-2; D possibly corresponds to TRBD1 (5 bases). V lost 5 bases to trimming and J lost 4 bases, with 14 bases between them. Germline assignment: CDR1 SGHVS and CDR2 FNYEAQ. The CDR3 length is 15 residues. In nucleotides, the CDR3 is TGTGCCAGCAGCCTCCCCCAGGGAACCACCGGGGAGCTGTTTTTT. Translated, it gives CASSLPQGTTGELFF.

The V call is TRBV2, the J call TRBJ2-2; 12 nucleotides line up with TRBD1. CDR1 and CDR2 from the germline V gene are SNHLY and FYNNEI. The CDR3 is made up of 15 amino acids. The J segment lost 5 bases and the V segment lost 6 bases, leaving 4 bases of the junction unmatched. In DNA, the CDR3 is TGTGCCAGCAGGGGACAGGGGGCTAGAACCGGGGAGCTGTTTTTT. It encodes CASRGQGARTGELFF.

The J gene is TRBJ1-2, the V gene TRBV6-6; 7 bases are a match to TRBD1. The CDR3 contains 13 residues. After removal of 6 bases from V and 3 bases from J, the junction contained 4 bases not matched to a gene. Germline V gene data show CDR1 as MNHNY and CDR2 as SVGAGI (reference sequence). CDR3 sequence (DNA): TGTGCCAGCAGCAGGGACAGTGACTATGGCTACACCTTC. Translating gives CASSRDSDYGYTF.

V is TRBV5-1 and J is TRBJ2-5; 7 positions agree with TRBD2. The germline CDR1 and CDR2 sequences are SGHRS and YFSETQ. The CDR3 has 14 amino acids. After removal of 5 bases from V and 4 bases from J, the junction contained 8 bases not matched to a gene. Here the CDR3 reads CASRTTGTTETQYF. For the CDR3, the DNA is TGCGCCAGCAGGACCACCGGGACTACAGAGACCCAGTACTTC. Full variable domain (remainder filled in from reference TRBV5-1 and TRBJ2-5): KAGVTQTPRYLIKTRGQQVTLSCSPISGHRSVSWYQQTPGQGLQFLFEYFSETQRNKGNFPGRFSGRQFSNSRSEMNVSTLELGDSALYLCASRTTGTTETQYFGPGTRLLVL.